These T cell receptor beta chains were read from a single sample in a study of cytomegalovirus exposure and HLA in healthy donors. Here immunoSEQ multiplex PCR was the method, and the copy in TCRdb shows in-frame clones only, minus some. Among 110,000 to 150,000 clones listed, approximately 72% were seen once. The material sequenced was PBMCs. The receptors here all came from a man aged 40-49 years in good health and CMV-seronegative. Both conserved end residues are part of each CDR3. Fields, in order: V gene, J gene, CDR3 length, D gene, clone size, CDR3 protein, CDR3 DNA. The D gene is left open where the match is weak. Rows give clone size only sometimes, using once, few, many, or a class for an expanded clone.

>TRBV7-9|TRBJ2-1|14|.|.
CASSFTREFDEQFF
TGTGCCAGCAGCTTTACTCGGGAGTTCGATGAGCAGTTCTTC
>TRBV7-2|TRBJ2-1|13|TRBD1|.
CASSPGQGVKQFF
TGTGCCAGCAGCCCCGGACAGGGAGTTAAGCAGTTCTTC
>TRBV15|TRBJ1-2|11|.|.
CATSSPRAYTF
TGTGCCACCAGCAGTCCGAGGGCCTACACCTTC
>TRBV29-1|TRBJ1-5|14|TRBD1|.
CSVGGTGVNQPQHF
TGCAGCGTGGGGGGGACAGGGGTCAATCAGCCCCAGCATTTT
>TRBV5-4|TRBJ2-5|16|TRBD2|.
CASSLLGGGALETQYF
TGTGCCAGCAGCTTGTTGGGCGGGGGGGCCTTGGAGACCCAGTACTTC
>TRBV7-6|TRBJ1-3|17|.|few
CASSQRLADRSGNTIYF
TGTGCCAGCAGCCAGAGGCTAGCCGACCGCTCTGGAAACACCATATATTTT
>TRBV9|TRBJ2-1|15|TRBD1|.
CASSVAGTANNEQFF
TGTGCCAGCAGCGTCGCCGGGACAGCTAACAATGAGCAGTTCTTC
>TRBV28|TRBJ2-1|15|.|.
CASSLPQTTSGEQFF
TGTGCCAGCAGTTTACCGCAGACGACCTCGGGGGAGCAGTTCTTC
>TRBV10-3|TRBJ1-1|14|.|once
CAISEFLGDTEAFF
TGTGCCATCAGTGAGTTTCTAGGGGACACTGAAGCTTTCTTT
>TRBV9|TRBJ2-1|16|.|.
CASSLIPGLATNEQFF
TGTGCCAGCAGTCTCATCCCTGGGCTAGCGACGAATGAGCAGTTCTTC
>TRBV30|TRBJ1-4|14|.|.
CAWSDERTNEKLFF
TGTGCCTGGAGCGATGAGCGCACTAATGAAAAACTGTTTTTT
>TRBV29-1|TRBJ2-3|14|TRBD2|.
CSVGLSGRADTQYF
TGCAGCGTGGGGTTGAGCGGGAGGGCAGATACGCAGTATTTT
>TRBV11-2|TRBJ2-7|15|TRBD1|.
CASRTWDQGAQEQYF
TGTGCCAGCAGGACTTGGGATCAGGGGGCGCAAGAGCAGTACTTC
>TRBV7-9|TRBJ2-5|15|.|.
CASSKYVGPQETQYF
TGTGCCAGCAGCAAATACGTGGGGCCGCAAGAGACCCAGTACTTC
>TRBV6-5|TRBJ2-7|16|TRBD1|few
CASSSLTGGYSYEQYF
TGTGCCAGCAGTTCCCTGACAGGGGGCTACTCCTACGAGCAGTACTTC
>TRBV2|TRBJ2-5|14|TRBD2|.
CASSDGRLMKTQYF
TGTGCCAGCAGCGACGGGAGGCTTATGAAGACCCAGTACTTC
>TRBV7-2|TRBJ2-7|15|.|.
CASSLVPEGVFEQYF
TGTGCCAGCAGCTTAGTTCCCGAGGGAGTATTCGAGCAGTACTTC
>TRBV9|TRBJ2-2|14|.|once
CASSVVGGTGELFF
TGTGCCAGCAGCGTAGTGGGAGGCACCGGGGAGCTGTTTTTT
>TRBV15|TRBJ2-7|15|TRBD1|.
CATSRDRTGGREQYF
TGTGCCACCAGCAGAGATAGAACAGGGGGTAGGGAGCAGTACTTC
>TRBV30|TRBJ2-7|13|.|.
CAWSVGGRGKQYF
TGTGCCTGGAGTGTCGGGGGGCGCGGCAAGCAGTACTTC
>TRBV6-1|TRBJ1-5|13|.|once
CANEEERNQPQHF
TGTGCCAACGAGGAGGAGCGCAATCAGCCCCAGCATTTT
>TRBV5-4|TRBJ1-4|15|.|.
CASSLGSSRGEKLFF
TGTGCCAGCAGCTTGGGGTCATCCCGGGGTGAAAAACTGTTTTTT
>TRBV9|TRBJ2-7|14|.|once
CASSARTGTYEQYF
TGTGCCAGCAGCGCCCGGACGGGGACCTACGAGCAGTACTTC
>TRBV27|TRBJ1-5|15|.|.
CASSLSLYSNQPQHF
TGTGCCAGCAGTTTATCACTATATAGCAATCAGCCCCAGCATTTT
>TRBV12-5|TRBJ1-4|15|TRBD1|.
CASGLVQGAGEKLFF
TGTGCTAGTGGTTTGGTACAGGGGGCAGGCGAAAAACTGTTTTTT
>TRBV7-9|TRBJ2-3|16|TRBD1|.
CASSPYRDRVVDTQYF
TGTGCCAGCAGTCCATACCGGGACAGGGTAGTAGATACGCAGTATTTT
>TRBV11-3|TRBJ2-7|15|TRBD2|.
CASSLSSGSSYEQYF
TGTGCCAGCAGCTTATCTAGCGGGAGCTCCTACGAGCAGTACTTC
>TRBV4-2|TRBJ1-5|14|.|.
CASSQGGNYQPQHF
TGTGCCAGCAGCCAAGGAGGGAACTATCAGCCCCAGCATTTT
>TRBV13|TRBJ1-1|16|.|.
CASSLSYWGADTEAFF
TGTGCCAGCAGCTTAAGTTACTGGGGAGCGGACACTGAAGCTTTCTTT
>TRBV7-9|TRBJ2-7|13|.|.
CASSINSYYEQYF
TGTGCCAGCAGCATTAATAGTTACTACGAGCAGTACTTC
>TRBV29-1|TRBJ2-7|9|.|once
CSVHYEQYF
TGCAGCGTTCACTACGAGCAGTACTTC
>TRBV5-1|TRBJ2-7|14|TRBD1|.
CASSSQGSLYEQYF
TGCGCCAGCAGCTCACAGGGGAGCCTTTACGAGCAGTACTTC
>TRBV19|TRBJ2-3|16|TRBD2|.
CASSIVSGGRTDTQYF
TGTGCCAGTAGTATAGTCAGCGGGGGGCGGACAGATACGCAGTATTTT
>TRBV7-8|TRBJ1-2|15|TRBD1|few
CASSLVAGGNYGYTF
TGTGCCAGCAGCTTAGTGGCAGGGGGTAACTATGGCTACACCTTC
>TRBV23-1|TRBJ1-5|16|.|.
CASSQGYSGDNQPQHF
TGCGCCAGCAGTCAAGGCTATTCCGGGGACAATCAGCCCCAGCATTTT
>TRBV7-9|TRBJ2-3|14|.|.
CASSLDSYSDTQYF
TGTGCCAGCAGCTTGGACAGCTACTCGGATACGCAGTATTTT
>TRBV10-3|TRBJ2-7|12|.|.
CAISDRNYEQYF
TGTGCCATCAGTGACAGAAATTACGAGCAGTACTTC
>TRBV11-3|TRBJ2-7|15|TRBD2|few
CASSLAPGLAYEQYF
TGTGCCAGCAGCTTAGCGCCGGGACTAGCTTACGAGCAGTACTTC
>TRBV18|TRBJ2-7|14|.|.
CASSPPRDSYEQYF
TGTGCCAGCTCACCACCCAGGGATTCCTACGAGCAGTACTTC
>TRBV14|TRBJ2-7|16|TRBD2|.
CASSQEAGATSYEQYF
TGTGCCAGCAGCCAAGAAGCGGGGGCCACCTCCTACGAGCAGTACTTC
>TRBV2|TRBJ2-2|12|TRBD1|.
CASGTGNGELFF
TGTGCCAGCGGGACAGGCAACGGGGAGCTGTTTTTT
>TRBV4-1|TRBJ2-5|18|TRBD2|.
CASSQDRASGGYQETQYF
TGCGCCAGCAGCCAAGATCGGGCTAGCGGGGGGTACCAAGAGACCCAGTACTTC
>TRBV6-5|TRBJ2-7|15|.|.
CASSYYDGHLNEQYF
TGTGCCAGCAGTTACTACGACGGACACCTGAACGAGCAGTACTTC
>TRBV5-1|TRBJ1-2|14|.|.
CASSLEGTPYGYPF
TGCGCCAGCAGCTTGGAGGGGACACCATATGGCTACCCCTTC
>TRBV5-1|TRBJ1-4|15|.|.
CASSPRGGRGEKLFF
TGCGCCAGCAGCCCTCGGGGGGGGCGAGGGGAAAAACTGTTTTTT
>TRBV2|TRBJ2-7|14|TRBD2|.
CASYTTSGSNEQYF
TGTGCCAGCTATACGACTAGCGGGTCCAACGAGCAGTACTTC
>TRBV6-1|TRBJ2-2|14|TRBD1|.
CATRQGQNTGELFF
TGTGCCACCAGACAGGGTCAGAACACCGGGGAGCTGTTTTTT
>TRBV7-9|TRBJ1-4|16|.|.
CASSLDGGDTYEKLFF
TGTGCCAGCAGCTTAGACGGAGGGGATACATATGAAAAACTGTTTTTT
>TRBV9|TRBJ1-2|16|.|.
CASSAFRGGLGYGYTF
TGTGCCAGCAGCGCCTTTCGGGGGGGGCTGGGCTATGGCTACACCTTC
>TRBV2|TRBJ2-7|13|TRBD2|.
CAAGGGRNYEQYF
TGTGCCGCCGGGGGAGGGAGGAACTACGAGCAGTACTTC
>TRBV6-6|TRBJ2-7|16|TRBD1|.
CASSYSRQGGKYEQYF
TGTGCCAGCAGTTACTCGAGACAGGGGGGAAAGTACGAGCAGTACTTC
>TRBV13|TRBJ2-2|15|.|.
CASSLVWTSTGELFF
TGTGCCAGCAGCTTGGTTTGGACAAGTACCGGGGAGCTGTTTTTT
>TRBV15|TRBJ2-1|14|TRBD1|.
CATTRTGSYNEQFF
TGTGCCACCACCAGGACAGGGTCATACAATGAGCAGTTCTTC
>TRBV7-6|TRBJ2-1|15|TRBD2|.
CASSIYSGRGNEQFF
TGTGCCAGCAGCATATATAGCGGGAGGGGAAATGAGCAGTTCTTC
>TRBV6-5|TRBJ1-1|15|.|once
CASSYFQGLNTEAFF
TGTGCCAGCAGTTACTTCCAGGGGCTGAACACTGAAGCTTTCTTT
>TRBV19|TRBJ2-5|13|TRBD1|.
CASSAGTEETQYF
TGTGCCAGTAGTGCCGGGACAGAAGAGACCCAGTACTTC